Given below is one T cell receptor beta chain in context. Its antigen specificity is not known. Per-base quality was not reported, and no clone a single base away is much larger than it. The V and J ends are trimmed by 2 bases and 10 bases, leaving 12 bases between them. CDR1 and CDR2 were assigned from the germline V gene as SGHVS and FNYEAQ. The CDR3 covers 13 residues, taking in both the cysteine and the phenylalanine. This entry keeps only the CDR3 DNA: 39 bases, framed from base 1. The source of the sample is a study of T cells after yellow fever vaccination (dated by TCRdb to the late 2010s). Study-wide context: Libraries from fractions with low cell numbers were prepared with the SMART-Seq v4 Ultra Low Input RNA kit. To follow T-cell clones before and after both primary and booster YFV17D yellow fever vaccination, bulk TCR alpha and beta repertoires underwent longitudinal sequencing. Bulk PBMC replicates and cell subsets were isolated from blood drawn at multiple timepoints before and after both primary and secondary immunization. Two healthy male donors, one aged 18 to 29 and one aged 30 to 40 years, made up the cohort. The research as a whole found: A small fraction of clonotypes showed up in both the CD4 and CD8 compartments, probably as a result of convergent recombination. The secondary T-cell response was weaker than the primary response but faster, peaking on day 5 instead of day 15. Computational filtering was required because FACS-sorted repertoires could contain abundant contaminating clonotypes from the bulk population. After the booster, most clones that had expanded after primary vaccination were detected again (roughly 96% of CD4 and roughly 86% of CD8), suggesting broad maintenance of memory. Because the study included only a couple of donors, the extent to which the findings can be generalized is limited.

TCR cDNA was synthesized by 5'RACE template switching, which introduced a universal primer site and unique molecular identifiers. cDNA synthesis was primed from both the TCR alpha and TCR beta constant segments. Libraries were amplified in two PCR steps, with sample barcodes and sequencing adapters added in the second step. Libraries were sequenced on Illumina HiSeq 2500 (2x100 bp) or NovaSeq (2x150 bp). The original pipeline was this. MIGEC was used to demultiplex reads and collapse the reads into UMI consensus sequences, and MiXCR was used for V(D)J alignment. Clonotypes responding to the vaccine were identified with edgeR on replicate PBMC samples, with the criteria of FDR below 0.01 and a log2 fold change above 5 up to day 15. Each bulk clonotype received a CD4 or CD8 identity based on whether the sequenced CD4 or CD8 repertoire contained that clonotype at higher abundance. Clones were called with MiXCR by TCRdb after fastp trimmed the public reads at Q25, and only in-frame beta chains were retained. Rows with one shared CDR3 protein collapse into an entry with the most common genes and DNA. These V and J calls originate from TCRdb's pipeline instead of the authors' own analysis. The sample data list 500,000 to 700,000 distinct CDR3 sequences, and about 19% of these were observed just once. The biggest ten clones account for roughly an eighth of the sample.

The treatment or condition label, read with the paper, signifies: live attenuated yellow fever vaccine strain. At each blood-draw timepoint, two biological replicates of bulk PBMCs were obtained. A standard Ficoll-Paque protocol was used to isolate PBMCs from peripheral blood. TriZol was used to extract RNA from bulk PBMCs, from CD4 and CD8 fractions, and from dextramer-positive and dextramer-negative fractions. The chain joins TRBV7-6 to TRBJ2-1, with the D gene not clear enough to name. This specimen was PBMCs, taken 15 days after the yellow fever booster vaccination. The TCR originated in a man aged 25 to 40 who received the YFV17D yellow fever vaccine. This receptor has the CDR3 CASSLPRAIEQFF. The DNA sequence is given as TGTGCCAGCAGCTTACCTCGCGCTATCGAGCAGTTCTTC.